These 18 T cell receptor beta chains originate from one sample sequenced in a study of blood T cell repertoires in COVID-19. Sequencing was performed with immunoSEQ multiplex PCR; in TCRdb, only in-frame clones are kept and a portion is missing. This table holds 250,000 to 350,000 clones, about 85% found once. Sequencing was done on a sample of peripheral blood. Receptor source: a man in his late teens or twenties with active or convalescent COVID-19.

This chain joins TRBV9 and TRBJ1-3; D might be TRBD1 (5 bases). The CDR3 is made up of 15 amino acids. Germline V gene lookup returns CDR1 SGDLS and CDR2 YYNGEE. V was shortened by 4 bases and J by 0 bases, with 11 bases between the two germline ends. CDR3 sequence: CASSTTGFSGNTIYF. The CDR3, as DNA: TGTGCCAGCAGCACTACAGGTTTCTCTGGAAACACCATATATTTT.

The J gene is TRBJ2-2, the V gene TRBV6-1; 12 bases map to TRBD2. The CDR3 length is 16 residues. Germline V lookup: CDR1 MNHNS, CDR2 SASEGT. The trim removed 2 bases at V and 4 bases at J, leaving 2 bases unmatched. DNA for the CDR3: TGTGCCAGCAGTGAACAACTAGCGGGGGGCACCGGGGAGCTGTTTTTT. Protein sequence: CASSEQLAGGTGELFF.

DNA of the CDR3: TGTGCCAGCAGCCCTAGAGGAGGTAGGGGGCCCACCTACGAGCAGTACTTC. Its translation is CASSPRGGRGPTYEQYF. The rearrangement joins TRBV7-9 to TRBJ2-7, with 7 bases identical to TRBD1. V lost 5 bases and J lost 2; bases outside the gene matches: 15. The germline gives CDR1 SEHNR, CDR2 FQNEAQ (reference sequence). The CDR3 spans 17 residues. Looking up the rest from reference TRBV7-9 and TRBJ2-7 gives the full variable domain: DTGVSQNPRHKITKRGQNVTFRCDPISEHNRLYWYRQTLGQGPEFLTYFQNEAQLEKSRLLSDRFSAERPKGSFSTLEIQRTEQGDSAMYLCASSPRGGRGPTYEQYFGPGTRLTVT.

J is TRBJ2-5 and V is TRBV6-2 or TRBV6-3; TRBD2 might be the D (6 bases). The CDR3 has 14 residues. The germline V gene encodes CDR1 MNHEY and CDR2 SVGEGT. Trimming removed 5 bases at V and 2 bases at J, with 12 bases between. The CDR3 is CASSRRGAQETQYF. CDR3 in DNA: TGTGCCAGCAGTCGGCGGGGAGCGCAAGAGACCCAGTACTTC.

The J gene is TRBJ2-1, the V gene TRBV11-2; D is possibly TRBD2 (5 bases). The germline V gene has CDR1 SGHAT and CDR2 FQNNGV. This CDR3 is built from 14 residues. Trimming took 5 bases from V and 7 from J, leaving 15 bases between them. The CDR3 spells CASSREGLANEQFF. Written as DNA, the CDR3 is TGTGCCAGCAGCCGAGAGGGTTTAGCAAATGAGCAGTTCTTC.

This clone was picked up one time. This chain uses TRBV4-2 with TRBJ1-2; 11 nucleotides line up with TRBD1. Germline V lookup: CDR1 LGHNA, CDR2 YNFKEQ. The CDR3 is 15 amino acids. V was clipped by 4 bases and J by 0 bases; unmatched bases: 1. In DNA form, the CDR3 reads TGTGCCAGCAGCCTGGGACAGGGGGCTAACTATGGCTACACCTTC. It encodes CASSLGQGANYGYTF.

This chain uses TRBV28 with TRBJ1-1; D may be TRBD1 (6 bases). V dropped 7 bases and J dropped 4 bases, with 10 bases sitting between them. The CDR3 extends over 12 amino acids. Germline values: CDR1 MDHEN, CDR2 SYDVKM. CDR3: CASTSGVTEAFF. DNA for the CDR3: TGTGCCAGCACCTCAGGGGTCACTGAAGCTTTCTTT.

The rearrangement joins TRBV5-1 to TRBJ2-2, with 8 positions matching TRBD1. Germline V CDR1 and CDR2: SGHRS, YFSETQ. After removal of 4 bases from V and 6 bases from J, the junction contained 11 bases not matched to a gene. This CDR3 is built from 16 residues. CDR3 DNA: TGCGCCAGCAGCCTGGTCGGAGGACAGGGTCCCGGGGAGCTGTTTTTT. Translating it yields CASSLVGGQGPGELFF.

About this clone: Other DNA sequences in the sample encode the same CDR3. V usage is TRBV5-1 and J usage is TRBJ2-7; 7 nucleotides match TRBD1. V shed 0 bases, J shed 3 bases, and the junction held 3 bases outside the gene matches. Per germline, CDR1 SGHRS and CDR2 YFSETQ. There are 14 residues in the CDR3. CDR3 loop: CASSLASGGYEQYF. The DNA of the CDR3 is TGCGCCAGCAGCTTGGCGTCAGGGGGCTACGAGCAGTACTTC.

The chain employs TRBV10-1 and TRBJ1-5; the D is unclear. Germline V lookup: CDR1 WNHNN, CDR2 SYGVQD (reference sequence). The CDR3 is 13 residues long. V was trimmed by 0 bases and J by 8 bases, leaving 8 bases between them. The CDR3 here is CASSESGIKPQHF. The DNA of the CDR3 is TGCGCCAGCAGTGAGTCCGGTATCAAGCCCCAGCATTTT.

The genes are TRBV27 and TRBJ2-1; no definite D call. Germline V gives CDR1 MNHEY, CDR2 SMNVEV (reference sequence). Deletions cut 4 bases from V and 1 base from J, with 11 bases between. CDR3 size: 15 residues. The CDR3 is CASSSIVRSYNEQFF. The DNA for the CDR3 is TGTGCCAGCAGTTCAATCGTTCGGTCCTACAATGAGCAGTTCTTC.

The table lists this clone with a few counts. V usage is TRBV28 and J usage is TRBJ2-1, with D possibly TRBD2 on 6 matching bases. Looked up from germline, CDR1 is MDHEN and CDR2 is SYDVKM. The ends were cut back, 2 bases at V and 11 bases at J, with 13 bases in the middle. The CDR3 is made up of 13 amino acids. The DNA for the CDR3 is TGTGCCAGCAGTTTACCGAGGAGGGTACAGCAGTTCTTC. The encoded protein is CASSLPRRVQQFF.

In this sample, this clone turned up many times. This chain joins TRBV6-4 and TRBJ2-1, with D possibly TRBD1 on 6 matching bases. The CDR3 extends over 14 amino acids. With 7 bases removed from V and 5 bases from J, the gap between germline ends came to 15 bases. Germline V CDR1 and CDR2: MRHNA, SNTAGT. This chain's CDR3 is CASKGRGEHNEQFF. In DNA, the CDR3 is TGTGCCAGCAAAGGCAGGGGCGAACACAATGAGCAGTTCTTC.

This clone was found once. V and J are TRBV4-3 and TRBJ2-5, with unresolved D. The CDR3 sequence is 15 residues long. The germline gives CDR1 LGHNA, CDR2 YSLEER. Trimming removed 6 bases from V and 2 bases from J, with 16 bases in between. The CDR3 sequence is CASSLAMGRQETQYF. The CDR3 nucleotides read TGCGCCAGCAGTCTTGCTATGGGCAGACAAGAGACCCAGTACTTC.

The CDR3 region has the DNA TGCGCCAGCAGTACCCATTTCGGCTCCTACAATGAGCAGTTCTTC. It yields the protein CASSTHFGSYNEQFF. The chain is built from TRBV5-1 and TRBJ2-1; no clear D. The V and J ends lost 5 bases and 0 bases respectively, with 12 bases between them. The CDR3 loop spans 15 amino acids. From germline, CDR1 is SGHRS and CDR2 YFSETQ.

The chain joins TRBV5-4 to TRBJ2-3; TRBD1 aligns across 10 bases. V lost 2 bases, J lost 1 base, and 4 bases stayed unmatched. This CDR3 region has 16 residues. Per the germline V gene, CDR1 is SGHNT and CDR2 is YYREEE (reference sequence). DNA of the CDR3: TGTGCCAGCAGCTTTGGGACAGGGGCCCGCACAGATACGCAGTATTTT. Amino acids: CASSFGTGARTDTQYF.

The V gene is TRBV19, the J gene TRBJ1-6; 7 positions agree with TRBD1. The CDR3 extends over 14 amino acids. Germline V lookup: CDR1 LNHDA, CDR2 SQIVND (reference sequence). J lost 8 bases, V lost 5 bases, and 6 bases had no gene match. Written as DNA, the CDR3 is TGTGCCAGTAGTTACGACAGGGATTATTCACCCCTCCACTTT. It specifies CASSYDRDYSPLHF.

This chain links TRBV6-5 with TRBJ2-3; possible D gene TRBD1, 6 bases. CDR3 length: 15 residues. V gave up 0 bases and J gave up 2 bases, with 9 bases separating them. Germline V lookup: CDR1 MNHEY, CDR2 SVGAGI. The CDR3 DNA is TGTGCCAGCAGTTACTCGGGGGCCCCCACAGATACGCAGTATTTT. Translation: CASSYSGAPTDTQYF.